These T cell receptor beta chains were read from a single sample in a study of T-cell reconstitution after alpha-beta-depleted transplantation in children. TCRdb used MiXCR to reprocess the PCR reads, holding one entry per CDR3 protein. The repertoire holds about 580,000 distinct CDR3 sequences, with about 23% as singletons. The material sequenced was PBMCs, mostly from graft donor cells, taken 360 days after TCRalphabeta/CD19-depleted stem cell transplant. The source is a boy under two years old who had a stem cell transplant for acute myeloid leukemia, so the T cells may come from the graft donor. CDR3s include the opening cysteine and the closing phenylalanine or tryptophan. The D gene is left open where the match is weak. A clone size is listed for some rows: how often the clone was seen (once, few, many), or a class if it is expanded.

TRBD2,many,TRBJ2-1,TRBV5-1,TGCGCCAGCAGCTTGGCTAGCGGGGTGGGTACCTACAATGAGCAGTTCTTC,CASSLASGVGTYNEQFF
.,many,TRBJ2-1,TRBV7-7,TGTGCCAGCAGCTTGGGCCCGGGGGCTCACAATGAGCAGTTCTTC,CASSLGPGAHNEQFF
TRBD1,few,TRBJ2-5,TRBV6-2/TRBV6-3,TGTGCCAGCAGTTACGACGGGGGTCCGCCGGGACAGGGGCCTCGGAAGACCCAGTACTTC,CASSYDGGPPGQGPRKTQYF
TRBD1,few,TRBJ1-3,TRBV5-1,TGCGCCAGCAGCGACAGGGGACTCTCTGGAAACACCATATATTTT,CASSDRGLSGNTIYF
TRBD1,.,TRBJ1-6,TRBV27,TGTGCCAGCAGTTGGGAGGGGGCTGTTGGGTCACCCCTCCACTTT,CASSWEGAVGSPLHF
.,.,TRBJ1-1,TRBV5-1,TGCGCCAGCCTACAGGGAGGTGAAGCTTTCTTT,CASLQGGEAFF
.,once,TRBJ2-1,TRBV7-3,TGTGCCAGCAGCTTATGGCGGGGGCCCCTTAATGAGCAGTTCTTC,CASSLWRGPLNEQFF
.,.,TRBJ2-3,TRBV12-3/TRBV12-4,TGTGCCAGCACCAAGACCGAGGAGGCAGATACGCAGTATTTT,CASTKTEEADTQYF
TRBD2,few,TRBJ2-1,TRBV20-1,TGCAGTGCTAGTGGATTCCGGTGGCGGGGGGGTTACAATGAGCAGTTCTTC,CSASGFRWRGGYNEQFF
TRBD1,.,TRBJ1-2,TRBV2,TGTGCCAGCAGGGGGGACAGGGCCGGGGGCTACACCTTC,CASRGDRAGGYTF
TRBD1,once,TRBJ2-1,TRBV20-1,TGCAGTACGTATTGGGACAGGGGACGGAATGAGCAGTTCTTC,CSTYWDRGRNEQFF
.,few,TRBJ2-7,TRBV28,TGTGCCAGCAGTACATCGGGACCATACGAGCAGTACTTC,CASSTSGPYEQYF
.,many,TRBJ2-3,TRBV20-1,TGCAGTGCTCAGGAATATACGCAGTATTTT,CSAQEYTQYF
.,many,TRBJ2-3,TRBV29-1,TGCAGCGGGGGACCGCAGTCAGTAGATACGCAGTATTTT,CSGGPQSVDTQYF
.,few,TRBJ1-1,TRBV15,TGTGCCACCAGCAGAGATGTTCAGAAGAACACTGAAGCTTTCTTT,CATSRDVQKNTEAFF
TRBD1,once,TRBJ1-2,TRBV6-1,TGTGCCAGCAGGGGGACAGACCGCTATGGCTACACCTTC,CASRGTDRYGYTF
.,few,TRBJ1-2,TRBV11-2,TGTGCCAGCAGCCCCCTACCCCAGGGGACTAACTATGGCTACACCTTC,CASSPLPQGTNYGYTF
.,.,TRBJ2-2,TRBV5-1,TGCGCCAGCGAGGGGGACACCTACACCGGGGAGCTGTTTTTT,CASEGDTYTGELFF
.,.,TRBJ1-2,TRBV7-9,TGTGCCAGCAGCTTAAACAGGGACTATGGCTACACCTTC,CASSLNRDYGYTF
.,few,TRBJ2-2,TRBV7-6,TGTGCCAGCAGGCCCACGATGGCGAACACCGGGGAGCTGTTTTTT,CASRPTMANTGELFF
.,few,TRBJ1-2,TRBV20-1,TGCAGTGCTAGAGATATCTCAACTGGGGGTTTCGGCTATGGCTACACCTTC,CSARDISTGGFGYGYTF
TRBD1,.,TRBJ2-5,TRBV10-3,TGTGCCATCAGGACAGGGCTCCAAGAGACCCAGTACTTC,CAIRTGLQETQYF
TRBD2,.,TRBJ2-4,TRBV28,TGTGCCAGCAGGGGCGGGGGGGCCAGGAACATTCAGTACTTC,CASRGGGARNIQYF
.,many,TRBJ2-1,TRBV4-1,TGCGCCAGCAGCCAAGGCCCCCCGCCTGGGGATGAGCAGTTCTTC,CASSQGPPPGDEQFF
.,many,TRBJ2-7,TRBV7-2,TGTGCCAGCAGCTTAGTCCGAAACAGCTACGAGCAGTACTTC,CASSLVRNSYEQYF
.,few,TRBJ2-7,TRBV12-3/TRBV12-4,TGTGCCAGCAGTTTGCCGGGGTCCATTGACGAGCAGTACTTC,CASSLPGSIDEQYF
.,many,TRBJ1-5,TRBV12-3/TRBV12-4,TGTGCCAGCAGTTTACTAAAGGCAGGTCAGCCCCAGCATTTT,CASSLLKAGQPQHF
TRBD2,many,TRBJ2-3,TRBV4-3,TGCGCCAGCAGCCAAGAGACTAGCGGGGTGACTTCGGGCACAGATACGCAGTATTTT,CASSQETSGVTSGTDTQYF
.,few,TRBJ2-7,TRBV21-1,TGTGCCAGCAGCACGCGCCGACGGTTTGGGGGCGAGCAGTACTTC,CASSTRRRFGGEQYF